Each of the 28 T cell receptor beta chains below was sequenced from the same sample in a study of vaccination and CD4 T cells after COVID-19 (dated by TCRdb to 2022 to 2024). The treatment or condition label for this specimen denotes: approximately nine-day PBMC culture with coronavirus spike peptide pools or control peptides (ViraFEST assay). These TCRs' antigens remain unknown. Library construction relied on PCR. Sequencing instrument: Illumina iSeq 100. TCR sequencing of DNA from cultured CD4+ T cells used the Oncomine TCR Beta short-read assay at the Johns Hopkins FTIC core. TCRdb reprocessing: public reads trimmed at Q25 with fastp, clones called with MiXCR, in-frame beta chains kept. For every CDR3 protein sequence, its rows merge into one entry that carries the most common genes and DNA. The sample table records around 19,000 distinct CDR3 sequences; roughly 46% of these occur just once. In total, the top ten clones hold approximately 6.8% of the sample.

The specimen comprised CD4+ T cells from blood, cultured in vitro, sampled before SARS-CoV-2 vaccination. These receptors originate from a human donor who had recovered from COVID-19.

The V call is TRBV30, the J call TRBJ1-1; D is perhaps TRBD1 (5 bases). The CDR3 extends over 13 amino acids. Per the germline V gene, CDR1 is GTSNPN and CDR2 is SVGIG (reference sequence). V was pared by 3 bases and J by 4 bases, with 12 bases between. CDR3 coding DNA: TGTGCCTGGAGACAGGCGGAACTCACTGAAGCTTTCTTT. Residues: CAWRQAELTEAFF.

This chain joins TRBV11-2 and TRBJ2-7; D is undetermined. The length of the CDR3 is 14 residues. V was clipped by 0 bases and J by 2 bases, with 8 bases between them. The germline CDR1 and CDR2 sequences are SGHAT and FQNNGV. DNA for the CDR3: TGTGCCAGCAGCTTAGAGTCCGGTACCTACGAGCAGTACTTC. The encoded protein is CASSLESGTYEQYF.

This chain uses TRBV4-2 with TRBJ1-2; maybe TRBD1 (6 bases). The CDR3 covers 15 residues. Germline assignment: CDR1 LGHNA and CDR2 YNFKEQ. The V and J ends lost 0 bases and 5 bases respectively, with 13 bases between them. The CDR3 is CASSQDRQGRYGYTF. The CDR3 DNA reads TGTGCCAGCAGCCAAGACCGTCAGGGGCGTTATGGCTACACCTTC.

This chain connects TRBV10-3 to TRBJ1-3; no firm D call. The CDR3 sequence is 14 residues long. Trimming removed 1 base from V and 8 bases from J, with 12 bases in between. Germline CDR1 ENHRY, CDR2 SYGVKD. The CDR3 protein is CAISEFHDTDTIYF. CDR3 coding DNA: TGTGCCATCAGTGAGTTCCATGACACAGACACCATATATTTT.

V is TRBV7-2 and J is TRBJ2-7; weak D call: TRBD1 (6 bases). Germline lookup yields CDR1 SGHTA and CDR2 FQGNSA. The V and J ends lost 6 bases and 6 bases respectively, with 21 bases between them. This CDR3 has 15 amino acids. The CDR3 sequence is CASSREATGKGEQYF. The DNA of the CDR3 is TGTGCCAGCAGTCGAGAGGCGACAGGAAAAGGCGAGCAGTACTTC.

This clonotype has more than one count but fewer than ten. This sequence joins TRBV6-1 and TRBJ1-6; 8 nucleotides match TRBD1. V was clipped by 6 bases and J by 14 bases; unmatched bases: 18. This CDR3 has 16 residues. Germline lookup yields CDR1 MNHNS and CDR2 SASEGT. CDR3 in DNA: TGTGCCAGCAGGGGGACAGGCAATCAGGGACCCTCGGCCCTCCACTTT. This encodes CASRGTGNQGPSALHF.

The rearrangement uses TRBV7-2 and TRBJ2-5; 7 bases are shared with TRBD2. Germline V gene sequence: CDR1 SGHTA, CDR2 FQGNSA. V was pared by 3 bases and J by 5 bases, with 9 bases of the junction left unmatched. The CDR3 runs 15 residues. The CDR3 coding sequence is TGTGCCAGCAGCTTCAACCGGGACTATCGGGAGACCCAGTACTTC. Protein product: CASSFNRDYRETQYF.

The rearrangement uses TRBV15 and TRBJ2-5, with D unresolved. This CDR3 has 14 residues. The V end lost 3 bases, the J end lost 0 bases, and 8 bases lay between the germline ends. From germline, CDR1 is LNHNV and CDR2 YYDKDF (reference sequence). This chain's CDR3 is CATSRTRYQETQYF. Written as DNA, the CDR3 is TGTGCCACCAGCAGGACTCGGTACCAAGAGACCCAGTACTTC.

Here the CDR3 DNA reads TGTGCCAGTTGCTCTCAGGGGTACAATGAGCAGTTCTTC. Encoded protein: CASCSQGYNEQFF. This chain connects TRBV6-2 or TRBV6-3 to TRBJ2-1; D is perhaps TRBD1 (6 bases). Trimming shortened V by 9 bases and J by 4 bases, and 13 bases separated the two germline ends. In germline, CDR1 is MNHEY, CDR2 SVGEGT. The CDR3 is made up of 13 amino acids.

The V gene is TRBV7-2, the J gene TRBJ2-5; the D gene could be TRBD1 or TRBD2 (7 bases each). V shed 2 bases and J shed 5 bases, with 15 bases lying between them. CDR1 is SGHTA, CDR2 FQGNSA, per germline. This CDR3 is built from 15 residues. CDR3 loop: CASSLLGRGGETQYF. CDR3 sequence (DNA): TGTGCCAGCAGCTTATTGGGCAGGGGGGGGGAGACCCAGTACTTC.

This clonotype was seen more than once but under ten times. The rearrangement links TRBV7-9 to TRBJ2-7, with TRBD1 matching 9 bases. This CDR3 has 14 residues. Germline V gene sequence: CDR1 SEHNR, CDR2 FQNEAQ (reference sequence). The V and J ends lost 4 bases and 5 bases, in that order; junction bases with no gene match: 6. In DNA, the CDR3 is TGTGCCAGCAGCTCGGGACAGGGAGGCAACGAGCAGTACTTC. Translated, it gives CASSSGQGGNEQYF.

This chain uses TRBV19 with TRBJ2-7, with TRBD1 matching over 9 bases. CDR1 is LNHDA, CDR2 SQIVND, per germline (reference sequence). There are 14 residues in the CDR3. Trimming at V came to 5 bases and at J to 4 bases, leaving 6 bases not matched to a gene. As DNA, the CDR3 is TGTGCCAGTAGTTCAAGGGACAGGGTATACGAGCAGTACTTC. As protein: CASSSRDRVYEQYF.

In the case of this clonotype: An end of the junction does not agree with germline; a read error may underlie this. V and J are TRBV28 and TRBJ1-2; D perhaps matches TRBD1 (6 bases). Germline CDR1 reads MDHEN; CDR2 reads SYDVKM. This CDR3 has 18 residues. The CDR3, as DNA: TGTGTCAGCAGGCCCAGCTTAGGAGGGGACAAACGAAACTATGGCTACACCTTC. Protein: CVSRPSLGGDKRNYGYTF.

This clonotype has only a few counts. The chain carries TRBV27 and TRBJ1-1; D gene uncertain. The CDR3 loop spans 14 amino acids. The V end lost 3 bases, the J end lost 1 base, and 9 bases lay between the germline ends. Germline assignment: CDR1 MNHEY and CDR2 SMNVEV (reference sequence). The CDR3 protein is CASSFRSSNTEAFF. CDR3 bases: TGTGCCAGCAGTTTTAGGTCTTCGAACACTGAAGCTTTCTTT.

The CDR3 sequence: CSVARRVDQETQYF. The CDR3 DNA reads TGCAGCGTTGCTCGGAGGGTCGACCAAGAGACCCAGTACTTC. The V and J genes are TRBV29-1 and TRBJ2-5; maybe TRBD2 (6 bases). CDR3 size: 14 residues. Trimming removed 4 bases from V and 0 bases from J, with 12 bases in between. Looked up from germline, CDR1 is SQVTM and CDR2 is ANQGSEA.

This chain connects TRBV19 to TRBJ1-2; 8 bases align to TRBD1. The CDR3 totals 17 residues. Germline CDR1 and CDR2: LNHDA and SQIVND (reference sequence). After removal of 6 bases from V and 0 bases from J, the junction contained 12 bases not matched to a gene. The chain's CDR3 is CASSLLTGEGANYGYTF. The CDR3, as DNA: TGTGCCAGTAGCCTCCTGACAGGGGAAGGGGCTAACTATGGCTACACCTTC.

The rearrangement links TRBV7-2 to TRBJ2-5, with 12 positions matching TRBD2. The junction had 7 bases not matched to a gene; V was cut back by 1 base and J by 7 bases. The CDR3 is 16 residues long. Germline CDR1 is SGHTA and CDR2 is FQGNSA. In nucleotides, the CDR3 is TGTGCCAGCAGCTTAGTGACTAGCGGGGGTGGGGCGACCCAGTACTTC. Translation: CASSLVTSGGGATQYF.

The rearrangement joins TRBV6-1 to TRBJ1-6; no reliable D call. V lost 7 bases to trimming and J lost 8 bases, with 12 bases between them. Germline-derived CDR1 and CDR2 are MNHNS and SASEGT. There are 13 residues in the CDR3. CDR3 sequence reads: CASMVSEDSPLHF. In DNA, the CDR3 is TGTGCCAGCATGGTCTCAGAGGATTCACCCCTCCACTTT.

This clonotype was seen more than once but under ten times. The J gene is TRBJ1-3, the V gene TRBV6-1; TRBD1 might be the D (5 bases). V gave up 7 bases and J gave up 3 bases, with 16 bases separating them. The CDR3 runs 15 residues. Per germline, CDR1 MNHNS and CDR2 SASEGT. The CDR3 DNA sequence: TGTGCCAGCACCCAGGTCGTCGACAGTGGAAACACCATATATTTT. Residues: CASTQVVDSGNTIYF.

This clonotype was recorded a few times. DNA of the CDR3: TGTGCCAGCAGCTTAGCAGGGGCGTATGGCTACACCTTC. Translated, it gives CASSLAGAYGYTF. This chain joins TRBV7-9 and TRBJ1-2; possible D gene TRBD1, 5 bases. V lost 0 bases and J lost 5, with 7 bases in between. Germline values: CDR1 SEHNR, CDR2 FQNEAQ (reference sequence). The CDR3 sequence is 13 residues long. The full variable domain, in which reference TRBV7-9 and TRBJ1-2 provide the parts outside the CDR3, is DTGVSQNPRHKITKRGQNVTFRCDPISEHNRLYWYRQTLGQGPEFLTYFQNEAQLEKSRLLSDRFSAERPKGSFSTLEIQRTEQGDSAMYLCASSLAGAYGYTFGSGTRLTVV.

The gene calls are TRBV5-1 and TRBJ2-5, with 7 bases identical to TRBD1. Germline CDR1 and CDR2: SGHRS and YFSETQ. The CDR3 spans 16 residues. After removal of 3 bases from V and 5 bases from J, the junction contained 13 bases not matched to a gene. In DNA, the CDR3 is TGCGCCAGCAGCTGGGGTGACAGGGCTTCCCACGAGACCCAGTACTTC. Protein product: CASSWGDRASHETQYF.

The sample holds a few counts of this clonotype. The chain employs TRBV20-1 and TRBJ1-2; possibly TRBD1 for D (5 bases). V lost 3 bases to trimming and J lost 3 bases, with 8 bases between them. CDR1 DFQATT and CDR2 SNEGSKA come from the germline V gene (reference sequence). The CDR3 is 12 amino acids. The CDR3 reads CSARMGDYGYTF. The CDR3 region has the DNA TGCAGTGCTAGGATGGGGGACTATGGCTACACCTTC.

The V and J genes are TRBV11-3 and TRBJ2-5, with D possibly being TRBD2 (5 bases). The V end was cut by 6 bases, the J end by 1 base, with 9 bases between. From germline, CDR1 is SGHNT and CDR2 YENEEA. CDR3 length equals 13 residues. For the CDR3, the DNA is TGTGCCAGCAGAACTAGTTTCCAAGAGACCCAGTACTTC. Translated, it gives CASRTSFQETQYF. Full variable domain (missing parts from reference TRBV11-3 and TRBJ2-5): EAGVVQSPRYKIIEKKQPVAFWCNPISGHNTLYWYLQNLGQGPELLIRYENEEAVDDSQLPKDRFSAERLKGVDSTLKIQPAELGDSAVYLCASRTSFQETQYFGPGTRLLVL.

This clonotype was detected only a few times. The V gene is TRBV30, the J gene TRBJ1-2; D may be TRBD1 (5 bases). This CDR3 region has 11 residues. Germline lookup yields CDR1 GTSNPN and CDR2 SVGIG (reference sequence). Between the trimmed V and J ends, which lost 0 bases and 9 bases, there was a span of 8 bases. The CDR3 sequence: CAWSVGGRYTF. The CDR3 bases are TGTGCCTGGAGTGTTGGGGGACGCTACACCTTC.

This chain joins TRBV14 and TRBJ1-1; a weak D match, TRBD1 (5 bases). Germline CDR1 SGHDN, CDR2 FVKESK. Trimming cost V 4 bases and J 0 bases, with 12 bases left between them. The CDR3 sequence is 15 residues long. This CDR3 reads CASSLWGRLNTEAFF. CDR3 DNA sequence: TGTGCCAGCAGCCTTTGGGGACGGCTGAACACTGAAGCTTTCTTT.

The chain combines TRBV10-1 with TRBJ2-2; no clear D. This CDR3 region has 13 residues. Germline V gene data show CDR1 as WNHNN and CDR2 as SYGVQD (reference sequence). The V gene lost 6 bases and the J gene lost 0 bases, with 5 bases spanning the gap. CDR3 in amino acids: CASRGSNTGELFF. The CDR3 coding sequence is TGCGCCAGCAGAGGGTCGAACACCGGGGAGCTGTTTTTT.

This clonotype occurred once. The chain has TRBV7-2 and TRBJ2-3; D call uncertain. Germline CDR1 and CDR2: SGHTA and FQGNSA. The CDR3 totals 16 residues. The germline V and J ends were trimmed by 3 bases and 0 bases, with 13 bases remaining between them. The CDR3 sequence: CASSLLVGTSTDTQYF. The CDR3 coding sequence is TGTGCCAGCAGCTTGTTGGTGGGAACTAGCACAGATACGCAGTATTTT.

This clonotype turned up a few times. The CDR3 reads CASSPQTGSTVYF. CDR3 bases: TGTGCCAGCAGCCCTCAGACAGGGTCAACCGTATATTTT. This chain connects TRBV7-8 to TRBJ1-3; 7 bases agree with TRBD1. V lost 5 bases and J lost 14; bases outside the gene matches: 12. Germline CDR1 is SGHVS and CDR2 is FQNEAQ. The CDR3 length is 13 residues.